Following are 18 T cell receptor beta chains from one sample sequenced in a study of blood T cell repertoires in COVID-19. Produced via immunoSEQ multiplex PCR; TCRdb's table is partial and in-frame only. The data contain 100,000 to 120,000 clones, roughly 87% of them singletons. Sequenced material: peripheral blood. These receptors were taken from a man aged 50-60 years with acute or convalescent COVID-19.

V gene TRBV7-3 combines with J gene TRBJ2-7, with TRBD2 identical over 13 bases. The germline CDR1 and CDR2 sequences are SGHTA and FQGTGA. Losses at the gene ends were 5 bases for V and 4 bases for J; bases not matched to a gene: 11. This CDR3 is 17 amino acids long. CDR3 in amino acids: CASSLTSGRAYDYEQYF. The CDR3 DNA sequence: TGTGCCAGCAGCCTTACTAGCGGGAGGGCTTACGATTACGAGCAGTACTTC.

The chain is built from TRBV5-1 and TRBJ2-7; no firm D call. CDR3 length: 14 amino acids. The germline V and J ends were trimmed by 0 bases and 3 bases, with 10 bases remaining between them. Germline CDR1 and CDR2: SGHRS and YFSETQ. CDR3 amino acids: CASSLAVLGYEQYF. The CDR3 DNA reads as TGCGCCAGCAGCTTGGCCGTCCTCGGCTACGAGCAGTACTTC.

The chain is built from TRBV6-5 and TRBJ1-6; the D is unclear. The V end was cut by 6 bases, the J end by 8 bases, with 8 bases between. This CDR3 comprises 12 residues. CDR1 and CDR2 from the germline V gene are MNHEY and SVGAGI. CDR3 sequence reads: CASSRLDSPLHF. The CDR3 DNA reads TGTGCCAGCAGCCGACTCGATTCACCCCTCCACTTT.

V and J are TRBV12-3 or TRBV12-4 and TRBJ2-1; D not resolved. This CDR3 is built from 12 residues. The V end was cut by 4 bases, the J end by 10 bases, with 11 bases between. The CDR3 loop reads CASSSRVPEQFF. CDR3 in DNA: TGTGCCAGCAGTTCCCGAGTCCCAGAGCAGTTCTTC.

The chain is built from TRBV5-1 and TRBJ2-6, with D unclear. The CDR3 runs 14 residues. Germline V lookup: CDR1 SGHRS, CDR2 YFSETQ. Trimming cost V 4 bases and J 3 bases, with 8 bases left between them. The CDR3 DNA follows: TGCGCCAGCAGCGGCGCGGTTGGGGCCAACGTCCTGACTTTC. Its translation is CASSGAVGANVLTF.

CDR3 sequence reads: CASSEGRGNYGYTF. The DNA of the CDR3 is TGTGCCAGCAGTGAAGGTCGGGGGAACTATGGCTACACCTTC. The chain joins TRBV2 to TRBJ1-2; D might be TRBD1 (5 bases). The CDR3 consists of 14 residues. The germline V and J ends were trimmed by 1 base and 2 bases, with 8 bases remaining between them. Germline V gene lookup returns CDR1 SNHLY and CDR2 FYNNEI.

The CDR3 loop is CASSQALRGTSVNDEQFF. DNA for the CDR3: TGCGCCAGCAGCCAAGCTCTAAGGGGGACTAGCGTTAACGATGAGCAGTTCTTC. This sequence joins TRBV4-1 and TRBJ2-1; TRBD2 matches 10 bases. The CDR3 loop spans 18 amino acids. The germline gives CDR1 MGHRA, CDR2 YSYEKL. The ends lost 1 base at V and 8 bases at J; junction bases unmatched: 14.

The chain carries TRBV6-1 and TRBJ1-4, with a weak D call TRBD1 (5 bases). The CDR3 is made up of 16 amino acids. V gave up 3 bases and J gave up 8 bases, with 19 bases separating them. CDR1 and CDR2 (germline): MNHNS, SASEGT. CDR3 nucleotides: TGTGCCAGCAGTGATTCCGGTGCCCAGGGCGGAGAAAAACTGTTTTTT. Encoded protein: CASSDSGAQGGEKLFF.

The table lists this clone with a count of one. The chain couples TRBV11-3 to TRBJ2-5; 7 nucleotides align to TRBD2. J lost 5 bases, V lost 5 bases, and 20 bases had no gene match. The CDR3 has 18 residues. From germline, CDR1 is SGHNT and CDR2 YENEEA. This CDR3 is CASSPQYTSDPKRETQYF. Here the CDR3 DNA reads TGTGCCAGCAGCCCCCAATACACTAGCGACCCAAAGCGGGAGACCCAGTACTTC. Complete variable domain (other parts from reference TRBV11-3 and TRBJ2-5): EAGVVQSPRYKIIEKKQPVAFWCNPISGHNTLYWYLQNLGQGPELLIRYENEEAVDDSQLPKDRFSAERLKGVDSTLKIQPAELGDSAVYLCASSPQYTSDPKRETQYFGPGTRLLVL.

V usage is TRBV2 and J usage is TRBJ2-5, with 10 bases that match TRBD2. The CDR3 covers 13 residues. Germline V gene sequence: CDR1 SNHLY, CDR2 FYNNEI. V dropped 7 bases and J dropped 5; count of bases not matched to a gene: 4. Written as DNA, the CDR3 is TGTGCCAGCAAGGAACTAGCGGGGGAGACCCAGTACTTC. As protein: CASKELAGETQYF.

This clone was seen once. The chain has TRBV28 and TRBJ2-7, with 10 bases identical to TRBD2. CDR1 is MDHEN, CDR2 SYDVKM, per germline. V trimming: 6 bases; J trimming: 2 bases; junction bases outside the gene matches: 10. The CDR3 spans 16 residues. The CDR3 spells CASSPTSGFRAYEQYF. DNA of the CDR3: TGTGCCAGCAGCCCGACTAGCGGGTTTCGAGCCTACGAGCAGTACTTC.

The chain carries TRBV19 and TRBJ1-1; TRBD1 matches 8 bases. Germline V gene lookup returns CDR1 LNHDA and CDR2 SQIVND (reference sequence). V lost 6 bases and J lost 4; bases outside the gene matches: 13. The CDR3 spans 16 residues. DNA for the CDR3: TGTGCCAGTAGCCCGGCGACAGGGGCCTGGGGCACTGAAGCTTTCTTT. Amino acid sequence: CASSPATGAWGTEAFF.

This chain links TRBV7-3 with TRBJ1-6, with 9 bases identical to TRBD1. The germline gives CDR1 SGHTA, CDR2 FQGTGA. The CDR3 is 14 amino acids. V lost 4 bases and J lost 9; bases outside the gene matches: 4. The CDR3 DNA follows: TGTGCCAGCAGCTCCGGGACAGGGCGTTCACCCCTCCACTTT. Its protein is CASSSGTGRSPLHF.

The CDR3 DNA is TGTGCCACCGCGGACTACCTGAATGAGCAGTTCTTC. It is translated as CATADYLNEQFF. The rearrangement links TRBV7-9 to TRBJ2-1; possible D gene TRBD2, 6 bases. The CDR3 is made up of 12 amino acids. Germline V gene data show CDR1 as SEHNR and CDR2 as FQNEAQ (reference sequence). The V and J ends lost 10 bases and 7 bases respectively, with 14 bases between them.

The CDR3 is CAISVSKGQGASTNEKLFF. The CDR3 coding sequence is TGTGCCATCAGTGTCTCCAAGGGACAGGGGGCTTCTACTAATGAAAAACTGTTTTTT. This chain links TRBV10-3 with TRBJ1-4; 12 positions match TRBD1. There are 19 residues in the CDR3. The V gene's germline CDR1 is ENHRY and CDR2 SYGVKD. With V trimmed by 4 bases and J by 2 bases, 11 bases remained unmatched.

This chain joins TRBV27 and TRBJ1-5, with 7 bases aligning to TRBD1. V shed 4 bases and J 5 bases; nucleotides not matched to a gene: 11. The germline gives CDR1 MNHEY, CDR2 SMNVEV (reference sequence). The CDR3 consists of 16 residues. The CDR3 DNA is TGTGCCAGCAGTTACCAATACAGGGGCCCTTATCAGCCCCAGCATTTT. Translating it yields CASSYQYRGPYQPQHF.

V is TRBV11-3 and J is TRBJ2-7, with 7 bases lining up with TRBD1. From germline, CDR1 is SGHNT and CDR2 YENEEA. This CDR3 is built from 15 residues. V lost 5 bases to trimming and J lost 3 bases; unmatched junction nucleotides: 10. This chain's CDR3 is CASSLQGDGGYEQYF. The CDR3, as DNA: TGTGCCAGCAGCCTGCAGGGGGACGGTGGCTACGAGCAGTACTTC.

The rearrangement links TRBV7-2 to TRBJ1-2; the match to TRBD1 covers 7 bases. The J segment lost 3 bases and the V segment lost 4 bases, leaving 5 bases of the junction unmatched. Per the germline V gene, CDR1 is SGHTA and CDR2 is FQGNSA. The CDR3 has 14 residues. CDR3 DNA: TGTGCCAGCAGCTCCTCGACAGGGTACTATGGCTACACCTTC. Encoded protein: CASSSSTGYYGYTF.